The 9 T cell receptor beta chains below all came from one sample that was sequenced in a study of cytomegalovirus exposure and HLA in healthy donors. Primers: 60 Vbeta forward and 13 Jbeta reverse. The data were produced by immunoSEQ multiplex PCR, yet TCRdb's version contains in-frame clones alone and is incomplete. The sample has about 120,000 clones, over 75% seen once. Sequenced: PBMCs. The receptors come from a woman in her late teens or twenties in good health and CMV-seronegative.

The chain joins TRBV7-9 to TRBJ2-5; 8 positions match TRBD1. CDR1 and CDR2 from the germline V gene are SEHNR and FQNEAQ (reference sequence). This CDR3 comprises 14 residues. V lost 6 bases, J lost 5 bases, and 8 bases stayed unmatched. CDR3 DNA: TGTGCCAGCAGTAGGCAGGGGGCATGGGAGACCCAGTACTTC. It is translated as CASSRQGAWETQYF.

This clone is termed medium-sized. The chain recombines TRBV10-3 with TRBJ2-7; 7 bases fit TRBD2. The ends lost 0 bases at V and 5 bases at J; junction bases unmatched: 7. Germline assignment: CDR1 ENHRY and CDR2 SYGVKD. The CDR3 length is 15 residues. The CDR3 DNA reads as TGTGCCATCAGTGAGTCAGGGAGGGCCCGCAACGAGCAGTACTTC. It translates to CAISESGRARNEQYF.

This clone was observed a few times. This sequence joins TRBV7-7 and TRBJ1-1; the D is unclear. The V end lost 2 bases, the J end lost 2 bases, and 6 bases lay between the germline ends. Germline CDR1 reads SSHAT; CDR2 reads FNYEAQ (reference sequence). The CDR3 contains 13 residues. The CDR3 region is CASSLLVNTEAFF. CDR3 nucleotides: TGTGCCAGCAGCTTACTTGTTAACACTGAAGCTTTCTTT.

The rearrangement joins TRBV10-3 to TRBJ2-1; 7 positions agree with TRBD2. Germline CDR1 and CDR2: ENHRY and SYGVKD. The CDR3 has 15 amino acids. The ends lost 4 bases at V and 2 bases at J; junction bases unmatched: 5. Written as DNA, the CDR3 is TGTGCCATCAGTGTGGGAGGGGTAGCCTACAATGAGCAGTTCTTC. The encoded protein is CAISVGGVAYNEQFF.

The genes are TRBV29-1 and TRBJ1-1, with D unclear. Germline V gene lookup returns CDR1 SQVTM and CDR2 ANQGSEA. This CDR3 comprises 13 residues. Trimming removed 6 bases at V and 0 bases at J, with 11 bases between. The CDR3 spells CSVAWGVNTEAFF. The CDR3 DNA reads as TGCAGCGTGGCTTGGGGAGTGAACACTGAAGCTTTCTTT. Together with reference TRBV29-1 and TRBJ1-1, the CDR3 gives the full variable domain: SAVISQKPSRDICQRGTSLTIQCQVDSQVTMMFWYRQQPGQSLTLIATANQGSEATYESGFVIDKFPISRPNLTFSTLTVSNMSPEDSSIYLCSVAWGVNTEAFFGQGTRLTVV.

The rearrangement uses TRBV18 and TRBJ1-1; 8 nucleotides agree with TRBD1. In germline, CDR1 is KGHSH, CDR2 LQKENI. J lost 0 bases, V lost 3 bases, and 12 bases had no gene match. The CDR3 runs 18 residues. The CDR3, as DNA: TGTGCCAGCTCACCGAGGGCCAGGGGGCAAAATTTGAACACTGAAGCTTTCTTT. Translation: CASSPRARGQNLNTEAFF.

CDR3 nucleotide sequence: TGTGCCGCCGGAGGTGGGGAGGCGGGAAATTCACCCCTCCACTTT. This translates into CAAGGGEAGNSPLHF. V gene TRBV19 combines with J gene TRBJ1-6, with D unresolved. This CDR3 contains 15 residues. V was trimmed by 11 bases and J by 7 bases, leaving 21 bases between them. Germline V lookup: CDR1 LNHDA, CDR2 SQIVND (reference sequence).

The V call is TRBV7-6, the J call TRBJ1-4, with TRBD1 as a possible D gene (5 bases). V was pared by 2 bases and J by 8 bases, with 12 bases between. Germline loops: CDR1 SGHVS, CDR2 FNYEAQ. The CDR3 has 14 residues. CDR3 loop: CASSLPGLGEKLFF. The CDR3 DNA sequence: TGTGCCAGCAGCTTACCAGGGTTGGGCGAAAAACTGTTTTTT.

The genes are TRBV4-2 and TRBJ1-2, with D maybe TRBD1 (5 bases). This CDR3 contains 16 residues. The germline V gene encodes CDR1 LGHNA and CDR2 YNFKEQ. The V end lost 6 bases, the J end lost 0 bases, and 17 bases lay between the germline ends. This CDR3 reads CASRPGLALSNYGYTF. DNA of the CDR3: TGTGCCAGCAGGCCGGGACTTGCCCTTTCTAACTATGGCTACACCTTC.